These 13 T cell receptor beta chains share one sample of origin, sequenced in a study of post-analysis software for immune sequencing data. Built from TCR beta cDNA, the libraries had unique molecular identifiers in them. TCRdb fed the PCR reads into MiXCR, producing one record per CDR3 protein. The sample yields 750,000 to 900,000 distinct CDR3 sequences, just over 45% seen once. Their specific antigens are unknown. Study-wide results and limits: When patients were compared with controls, about 5 TRBV segments were more frequent, TRBV5-6, TRBV5-1 and TRBV20-1 among them.

The source material was blood. The receptors stem from a girl between 10 and 17 years old with multiple sclerosis.

In its sample, this clonotype was seen many times. The rearrangement joins TRBV7-2 to TRBJ2-1; D is tentatively TRBD1 or TRBD2 (5 bases each). The CDR3 is 14 residues long. V was trimmed by 5 bases and J by 4 bases, leaving 12 bases between them. Per the germline V gene, CDR1 is SGHTA and CDR2 is FQGNSA. CDR3 sequence reads: CASSKGTEYNEQFF. Here the CDR3 DNA reads TGTGCCAGCAGCAAAGGGACCGAGTACAATGAGCAGTTCTTC.

The rearrangement joins TRBV6-6 to TRBJ2-3; 7 bases map to TRBD2. The ends lost 5 bases at V and 3 bases at J; junction bases unmatched: 11. Germline values: CDR1 MNHNY, CDR2 SVGAGI (reference sequence). The CDR3 runs to 16 residues. Here the CDR3 reads CASSPKGQGGTDTQYF. CDR3 coding DNA: TGTGCCAGCAGTCCCAAAGGGCAGGGAGGGACAGATACGCAGTATTTT.

The chain couples TRBV28 to TRBJ2-5; a weak D match, TRBD1 (5 bases). V gave up 5 bases and J gave up 2 bases, with 12 bases separating them. CDR3 length: 14 residues. Germline values: CDR1 MDHEN, CDR2 SYDVKM. CDR3 protein: CASSIQAGQETQYF. The CDR3 coding sequence is TGTGCCAGCAGTATACAGGCCGGACAAGAGACCCAGTACTTC.

This clonotype was recorded a few times. V gene TRBV6-6 combines with J gene TRBJ2-5; D is unclear. Trimming removed 6 bases at V and 5 bases at J, with 13 bases between. This CDR3 has 13 residues. The germline CDR1 and CDR2 sequences are MNHNY and SVGAGI (reference sequence). CDR3 loop: CASSPINGETQYF. The CDR3 DNA follows: TGTGCCAGCAGCCCCATCAACGGGGAGACCCAGTACTTC.

The rearrangement links TRBV15 to TRBJ2-7, with 11 bases matching TRBD2. There are 15 residues in the CDR3. Germline CDR1 LNHNV, CDR2 YYDKDF (reference sequence). J was trimmed by 6 bases and V by 0 bases; bases with no gene match: 4. CDR3 region: CATSRDLLAGGEQYF. DNA of the CDR3: TGTGCCACCAGCAGAGACCTCCTAGCGGGAGGCGAGCAGTACTTC.

A remark on this clonotype: Relative to the germline gene, one junction end is altered; a read error may explain this. The rearrangement joins TRBV28 to TRBJ2-6; 8 bases are a match to TRBD1. The CDR3 extends over 21 amino acids. The germline CDR1 and CDR2 sequences are MDHEN and SYDVKM. As DNA, the CDR3 is TGTGCCAGCAGTTTATGGGGTCACCGGGACAGGCTTCGGACTGGGGCCAACGTCCTGGCTTTC. Translating it yields CASSLWGHRDRLRTGANVLAF.

In its sample, this clonotype was seen a few times. V and J are TRBV28 and TRBJ2-7; TRBD1 aligns across 10 bases. Trimming took 6 bases from V and 3 from J; bases not matched to a gene: 2. The CDR3 has 13 residues. CDR1 and CDR2 (germline): MDHEN, SYDVKM. CDR3 in amino acids: CASRDRGDYEQYF. CDR3 in DNA: TGTGCCAGCAGGGACAGGGGGGACTACGAGCAGTACTTC.

This clonotype has just one count. V is TRBV7-2 and J is TRBJ2-7; D remains ambiguous. CDR3 length: 15 amino acids. Deletions cut 1 base from V and 6 bases from J, with 16 bases between. The germline CDR1 and CDR2 sequences are SGHTA and FQGNSA. The CDR3 DNA is TGTGCCAGCAGCTTAGGAGGTTTAGGGCCTCGCGAGCAGTACTTC. It codes for CASSLGGLGPREQYF.

The chain carries TRBV11-3 and TRBJ2-3, with 13 nucleotides matching TRBD2. This CDR3 region has 17 residues. Germline-derived CDR1 and CDR2 are SGHNT and YENEEA. Trimming at V came to 4 bases and at J to 4 bases, leaving 8 bases not matched to a gene. The CDR3 reads CASSWGLAGSSADTQYF. CDR3 bases: TGTGCCAGCAGCTGGGGACTAGCGGGGTCGAGCGCAGATACGCAGTATTTT.

The chain carries TRBV29-1 and TRBJ2-2; D is tentatively TRBD1 or TRBD2 (5 bases each). The CDR3 totals 12 residues. The V and J ends lost 6 bases and 2 bases respectively, with 7 bases between them. Germline V CDR1 and CDR2: SQVTM, ANQGSEA. The CDR3 DNA follows: TGCAGCGTGAGGGGTAACACCGGGGAGCTGTTTTTT. Its protein product is CSVRGNTGELFF.

This clonotype was seen a handful of times. The V gene is TRBV9, the J gene TRBJ2-2; tentative D call: TRBD2 (5 bases). V was clipped by 2 bases and J by 7 bases, with 6 bases between them. CDR3 length: 12 residues. Germline loops: CDR1 SGDLS, CDR2 YYNGEE. In DNA, the CDR3 is TGTGCCAGCAGCGTCACTAGCGGGGAGCTGTTTTTT. Translation gives CASSVTSGELFF.

In its sample, this clonotype was seen a few times. The gene calls are TRBV5-6 and TRBJ2-1; D is unclear. Germline CDR1 is SGHDT and CDR2 is YYEEEE. This CDR3 has 16 residues. The ends were cut back, 1 base at V and 2 bases at J, with 13 bases in the middle. CDR3: CASSLSANGPYNEQFF. The CDR3 DNA reads TGTGCCAGCAGCTTGAGCGCGAACGGGCCCTACAATGAGCAGTTCTTC. The full variable domain, rest sourced from reference TRBV5-6 and TRBJ2-1, is DAGVTQSPTHLIKTRGQQVTLRCSPKSGHDTVSWYQQALGQGPQFIFQYYEEEERQRGNFPDRFSGHQFPNYSSELNVNALLLGDSALYLCASSLSANGPYNEQFFGPGTRLTVL.

This clonotype showed up just a few times. The chain carries TRBV6-2 or TRBV6-3 and TRBJ2-2; possibly TRBD1 for D (5 bases). The CDR3 extends over 13 amino acids. V gave up 11 bases and J gave up 0 bases, with 10 bases separating them. Germline CDR1 MNHEY, CDR2 SVGEGT. The CDR3 coding sequence is TGTGCCCTTTCCAGGGCGAACACCGGGGAGCTGTTTTTT. Encoded protein: CALSRANTGELFF.